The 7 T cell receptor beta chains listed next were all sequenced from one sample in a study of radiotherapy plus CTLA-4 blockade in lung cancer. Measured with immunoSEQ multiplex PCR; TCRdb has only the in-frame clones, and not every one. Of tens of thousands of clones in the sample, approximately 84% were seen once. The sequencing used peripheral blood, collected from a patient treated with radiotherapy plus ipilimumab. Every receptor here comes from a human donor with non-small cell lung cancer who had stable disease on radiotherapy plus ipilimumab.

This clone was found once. The CDR3 DNA is TGTGCCAGCAGCCCACAATCGGGGGGAAGGTACGAGCAGTACTTC. This gives the protein CASSPQSGGRYEQYF. This chain joins TRBV7-8 and TRBJ2-7, with TRBD2 matching 7 bases. The CDR3 extends over 15 amino acids. Unmatched junction bases numbered 11, after V lost 5 bases and J lost 4 bases. CDR1 SGHVS and CDR2 FQNEAQ come from the germline V gene.

The CDR3 sequence: CASSRTSGLYNEQFF. The CDR3 nucleotides read TGTGCCAGCAGTAGGACTAGCGGCCTGTACAATGAGCAGTTCTTC. The rearrangement links TRBV6-5 to TRBJ2-1; 10 nucleotides align to TRBD2. Trimming took 5 bases from V and 4 from J; bases not matched to a gene: 5. The CDR3 is 15 residues long. Germline V CDR1 and CDR2: MNHEY, SVGAGI.

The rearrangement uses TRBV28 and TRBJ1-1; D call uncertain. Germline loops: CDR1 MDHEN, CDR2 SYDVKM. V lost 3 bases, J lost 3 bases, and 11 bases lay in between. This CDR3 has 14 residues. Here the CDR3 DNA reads TGTGCCAGCAGTTTGTATAGGAGCGACACTGAAGCTTTCTTT. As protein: CASSLYRSDTEAFF.

In nucleotides, the CDR3 is TGTGCCAGCAGCCCTGAATGGGGAGAAGTTGAACGCGAGCAGTACTTC. It translates to CASSPEWGEVEREQYF. The J gene is TRBJ2-7, the V gene TRBV7-8; D is perhaps TRBD2 (5 bases). The ends were cut back, 5 bases at V and 6 bases at J, with 23 bases in the middle. Germline CDR1 is SGHVS and CDR2 is FQNEAQ. This CDR3 spans 16 amino acids.

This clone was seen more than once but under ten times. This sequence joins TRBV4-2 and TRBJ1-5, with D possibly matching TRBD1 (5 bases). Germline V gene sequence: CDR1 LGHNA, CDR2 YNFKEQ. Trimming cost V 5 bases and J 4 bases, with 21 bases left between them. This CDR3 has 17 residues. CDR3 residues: CASSLTPQGGRNQPQHF. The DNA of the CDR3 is TGTGCCAGCAGCTTGACCCCCCAGGGAGGTAGGAATCAGCCCCAGCATTTT.

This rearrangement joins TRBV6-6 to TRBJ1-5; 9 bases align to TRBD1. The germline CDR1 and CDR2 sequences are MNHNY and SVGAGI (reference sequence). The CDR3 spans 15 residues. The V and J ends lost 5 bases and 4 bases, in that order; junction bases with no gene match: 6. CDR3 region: CASSKGGTGNQPQHF. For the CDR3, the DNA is TGTGCCAGCAGTAAAGGAGGGACAGGGAATCAGCCCCAGCATTTT.

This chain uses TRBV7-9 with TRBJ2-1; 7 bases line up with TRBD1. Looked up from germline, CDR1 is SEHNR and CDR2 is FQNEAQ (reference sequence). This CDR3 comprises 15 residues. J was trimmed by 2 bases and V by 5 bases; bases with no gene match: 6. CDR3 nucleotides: TGTGCCAGCAGCCCAACAGGGGTACCCTACAATGAGCAGTTCTTC. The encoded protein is CASSPTGVPYNEQFF.